This is a list of T cell receptor beta chains from one sample in a study of cytomegalovirus exposure and HLA in healthy donors. This table comes from immunoSEQ multiplex PCR, and its TCRdb copy is limited to in-frame clones, with some not included. Among around 190,000 clones listed, roughly 85% were seen once. Sequencing was carried out using PBMCs. These receptors were collected from a woman in her forties in good health and CMV-seronegative. CDR3s include the opening cysteine and the closing phenylalanine or tryptophan. D genes are given only for firm matches. The listing skips clone size in some rows; elsewhere it reads once, few, many or a size class.

J gene,V gene,D gene,clone size,CDR3 protein,CDR3 DNA
TRBJ2-2,TRBV9,-,-,CASSPRGSYREGVTGELFF,TGTGCCAGCAGCCCCCGGGGAAGTTACAGGGAAGGTGTAACCGGGGAGCTGTTTTTT
TRBJ2-6,TRBV7-9,-,-,CSSSLQVLSGANVLTF,TGTTCCAGCAGTCTACAGGTCCTCTCTGGGGCCAACGTCCTGACTTTC
TRBJ2-1,TRBV11-2,TRBD1,few,CASSRFQDRGLTFF,TGTGCCAGCAGCCGTTTCCAAGACAGGGGACTCACGTTCTTC
TRBJ2-5,TRBV7-8,TRBD2,-,CASSFRSQLAGRQETQYF,TGTGCCAGCAGCTTCCGTTCCCAGCTAGCGGGGCGCCAAGAGACCCAGTACTTC
TRBJ2-7,TRBV5-1,-,-,CASSLTSNYEQYF,TGCGCCAGCAGCTTGACTAGCAACTACGAGCAGTACTTC
TRBJ2-1,TRBV10-3,TRBD2,-,CAISGLAGGGNEQFF,TGTGCCATCAGCGGCCTAGCGGGAGGAGGCAATGAGCAGTTCTTC
TRBJ2-7,TRBV5-8,TRBD1,-,CASSVTGTGGYEQYF,TGTGCCAGCAGCGTAACCGGGACAGGTGGTTACGAGCAGTACTTC
TRBJ1-1,TRBV7-6,-,-,CASSLGGKGSTEAFF,TGTGCCAGCAGCTTAGGAGGGAAAGGGAGCACTGAAGCTTTCTTT
TRBJ2-1,TRBV28,TRBD2,-,CASSLGTSLNEQFF,TGTGCCAGCAGTTTAGGGACTAGTCTTAATGAGCAGTTCTTC
TRBJ2-1,TRBV25-1,-,-,CASKGGNEQFF,TGTGCCAGCAAGGGAGGCAATGAGCAGTTCTTC
TRBJ1-1,TRBV18,-,-,CASSPVGGDTEAFF,TGTGCCAGCTCACCTGTTGGGGGCGACACTGAAGCTTTCTTT
TRBJ2-1,TRBV11-3,TRBD2,-,CASSLGLRGGNEQFF,TGTGCCAGCAGCTTAGGTCTCCGGGGGGGCAATGAGCAGTTCTTC
TRBJ2-1,TRBV7-9,TRBD2,-,CASTLGSGRGGNEQFF,TGTGCCAGCACCTTAGGGAGCGGGAGAGGGGGCAATGAGCAGTTCTTC
TRBJ1-6,TRBV5-1,TRBD1,-,CASSSGTGGETLHF,TGCGCCAGCAGCTCCGGGACAGGGGGCGAAACCCTCCACTTT
TRBJ2-3,TRBV4-1,-,few,CASSQRRGQGPTDTQYF,TGCGCCAGCAGCCAAAGGAGAGGGCAGGGGCCGACAGATACGCAGTATTTT
TRBJ2-1,TRBV7-9,TRBD1,-,CASSLAGQGLHEQFF,TGTGCCAGCAGCCTGGCGGGACAGGGGCTTCATGAGCAGTTCTTC
TRBJ1-5,TRBV28,-,-,CASSVQGHNQPQHF,TGTGCCAGCAGTGTACAGGGACACAATCAGCCCCAGCATTTT